This T cell receptor beta chain was sequenced during a study of T cell responses to AZD1222 COVID-19 vaccine. The germline V gene has CDR1 MDHEN and CDR2 SYDVKM. CDR3 length equals 18 residues. The V and J ends lost 2 bases and 7 bases, in that order; junction bases with no gene match: 18. The data were produced by immunoSEQ multiplex PCR, yet TCRdb's version contains in-frame clones alone and is incomplete. The sample contains approximately 150,000 clones, 90% of which appear only once. With regard to this clone: The antigen remains unidentified.

Whole-study findings and limits: Vaccination with two AZD1222 doses was followed by a rise in Spike-specific TCR breadth and depth. There were vaccine-associated CD4 TCRs across spike, dominant at 160-218 and 743-854. Unmutated regions of variants are reportedly targeted by nearly half of spike-specific TCRs. A mostly white British donor set with more females was recruited, and clonal diversity was possibly underestimated.

This specimen consisted of peripheral blood, obtained 28 days after the second AZD1222 dose. This clonotype was obtained from an adult who received the AZD1222 COVID-19 vaccine. The chain couples TRBV28 to TRBJ1-2; 8 positions match TRBD1. The CDR3 here is CASSLTATGDPVMGGYTF. The CDR3 DNA sequence: TGTGCCAGCAGTTTAACGGCGACAGGGGACCCCGTTATGGGTGGCTACACCTTC.